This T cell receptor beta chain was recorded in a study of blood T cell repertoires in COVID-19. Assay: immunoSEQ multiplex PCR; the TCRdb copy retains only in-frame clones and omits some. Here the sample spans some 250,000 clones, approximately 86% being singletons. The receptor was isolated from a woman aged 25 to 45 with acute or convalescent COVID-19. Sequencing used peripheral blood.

The CDR3 sequence: CASSVSASGTDTQYF. The CDR3 coding sequence is TGTGCCAGCAGCGTGTCGGCTAGCGGGACAGATACGCAGTATTTT. This chain connects TRBV9 to TRBJ2-3, with 8 bases lining up with TRBD2. This CDR3 is built from 15 residues. Per germline, CDR1 SGDLS and CDR2 YYNGEE. J gave up 3 bases and V 2 bases, and 5 bases lay outside the gene matches.